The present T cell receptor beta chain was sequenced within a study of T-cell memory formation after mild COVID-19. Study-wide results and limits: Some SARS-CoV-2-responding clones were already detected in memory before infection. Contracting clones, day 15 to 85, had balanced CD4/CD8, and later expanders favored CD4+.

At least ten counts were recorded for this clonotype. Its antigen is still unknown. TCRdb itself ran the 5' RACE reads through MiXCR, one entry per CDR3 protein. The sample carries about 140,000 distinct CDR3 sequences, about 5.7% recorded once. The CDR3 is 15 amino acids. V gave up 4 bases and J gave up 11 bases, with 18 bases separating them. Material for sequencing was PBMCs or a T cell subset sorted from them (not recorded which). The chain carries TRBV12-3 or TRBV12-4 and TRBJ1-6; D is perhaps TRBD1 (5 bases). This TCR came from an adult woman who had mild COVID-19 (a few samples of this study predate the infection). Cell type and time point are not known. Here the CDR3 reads CASSSGLGVRAPLHF. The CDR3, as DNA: TGTGCCAGCAGTTCGGGACTGGGAGTTCGGGCACCCCTCCACTTT.